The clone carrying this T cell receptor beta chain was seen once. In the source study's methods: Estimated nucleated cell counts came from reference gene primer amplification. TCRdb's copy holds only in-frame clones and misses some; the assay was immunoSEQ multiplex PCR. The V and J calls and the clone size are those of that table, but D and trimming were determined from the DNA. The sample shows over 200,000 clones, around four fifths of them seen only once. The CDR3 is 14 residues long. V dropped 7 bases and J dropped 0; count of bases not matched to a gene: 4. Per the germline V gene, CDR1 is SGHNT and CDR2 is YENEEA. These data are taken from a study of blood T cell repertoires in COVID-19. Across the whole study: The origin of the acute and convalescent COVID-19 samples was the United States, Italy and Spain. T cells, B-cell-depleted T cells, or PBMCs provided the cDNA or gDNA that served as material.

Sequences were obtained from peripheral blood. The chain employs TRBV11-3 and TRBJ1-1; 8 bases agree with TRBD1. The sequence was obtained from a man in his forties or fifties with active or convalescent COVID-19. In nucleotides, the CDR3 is TGTGCCAGCACCAGACAGGGGATGAACACTGAAGCTTTCTTT. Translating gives CASTRQGMNTEAFF.